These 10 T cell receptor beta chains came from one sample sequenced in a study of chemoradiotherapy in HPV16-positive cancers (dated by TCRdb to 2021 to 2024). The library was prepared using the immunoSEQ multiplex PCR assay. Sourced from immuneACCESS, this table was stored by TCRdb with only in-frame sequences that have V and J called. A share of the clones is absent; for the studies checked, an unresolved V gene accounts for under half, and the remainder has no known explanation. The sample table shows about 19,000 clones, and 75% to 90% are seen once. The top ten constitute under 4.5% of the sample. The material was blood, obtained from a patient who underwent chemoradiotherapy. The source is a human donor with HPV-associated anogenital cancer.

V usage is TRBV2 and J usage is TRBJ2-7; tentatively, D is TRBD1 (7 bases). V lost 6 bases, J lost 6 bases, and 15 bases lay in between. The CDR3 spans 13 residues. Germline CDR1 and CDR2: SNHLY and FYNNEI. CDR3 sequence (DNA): TGTGCCAGCAGCCAAGGAGGGGGCGGCGAGCAGTACTTC. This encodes CASSQGGGGEQYF. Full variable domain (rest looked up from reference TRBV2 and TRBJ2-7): EPEVTQTPSHQVTQMGQEVILRCVPISNHLYFYWYRQILGQKVEFLVSFYNNEISEKSEIFDDQFSVERPDGSNFTLKIRSTKLEDSAMYFCASSQGGGGEQYFGPGTRLTVT.

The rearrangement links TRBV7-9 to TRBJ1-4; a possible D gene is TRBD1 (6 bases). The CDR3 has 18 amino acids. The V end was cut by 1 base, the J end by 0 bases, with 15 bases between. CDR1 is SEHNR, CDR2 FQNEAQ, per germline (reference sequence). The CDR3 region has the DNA TGTGCCAGCAGCTTAGTGGAGGACAGTCTTGCAACTAATGAAAAACTGTTTTTT. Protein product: CASSLVEDSLATNEKLFF.

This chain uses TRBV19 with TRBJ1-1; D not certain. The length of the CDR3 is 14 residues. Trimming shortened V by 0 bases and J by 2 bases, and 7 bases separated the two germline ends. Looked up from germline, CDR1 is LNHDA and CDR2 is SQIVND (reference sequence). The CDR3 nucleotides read TGTGCCAGTAGTATAGACACAGTTAACACTGAAGCTTTCTTT. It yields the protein CASSIDTVNTEAFF.

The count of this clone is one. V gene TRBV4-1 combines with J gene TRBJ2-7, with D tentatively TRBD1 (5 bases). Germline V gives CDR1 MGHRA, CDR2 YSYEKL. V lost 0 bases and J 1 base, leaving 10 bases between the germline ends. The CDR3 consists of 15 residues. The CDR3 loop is CASSQDRGKSYEQYF. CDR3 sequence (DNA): TGCGCCAGCAGCCAAGATAGGGGAAAATCCTACGAGCAGTACTTC.

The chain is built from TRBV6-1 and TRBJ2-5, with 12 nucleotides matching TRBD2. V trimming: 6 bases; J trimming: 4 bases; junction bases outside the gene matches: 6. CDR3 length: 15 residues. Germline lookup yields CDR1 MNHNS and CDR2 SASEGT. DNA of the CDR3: TGTGCCAGCAGCCTAGCGGGGGGGCCCGTAGAGACCCAGTACTTC. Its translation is CASSLAGGPVETQYF.

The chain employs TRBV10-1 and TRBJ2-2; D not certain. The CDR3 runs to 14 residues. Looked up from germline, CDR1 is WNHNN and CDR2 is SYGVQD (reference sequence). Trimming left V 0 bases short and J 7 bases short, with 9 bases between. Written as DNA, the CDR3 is TGCGCCAGCAGTGAGTCGTACGGGTTCGGGGAGCTGTTTTTT. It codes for CASSESYGFGELFF.

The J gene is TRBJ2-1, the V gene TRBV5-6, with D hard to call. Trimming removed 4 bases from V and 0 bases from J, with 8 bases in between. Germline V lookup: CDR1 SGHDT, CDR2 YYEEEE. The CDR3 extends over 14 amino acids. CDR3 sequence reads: CASSPGSSYNEQFF. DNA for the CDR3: TGTGCCAGCAGCCCGGGTAGCTCCTACAATGAGCAGTTCTTC.

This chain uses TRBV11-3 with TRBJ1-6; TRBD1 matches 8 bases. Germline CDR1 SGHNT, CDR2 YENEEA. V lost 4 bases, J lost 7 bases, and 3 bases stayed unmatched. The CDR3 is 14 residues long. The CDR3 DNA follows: TGTGCCAGCAGCTCGGGACAGGAGAATTCACCCCTCCACTTT. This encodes CASSSGQENSPLHF.

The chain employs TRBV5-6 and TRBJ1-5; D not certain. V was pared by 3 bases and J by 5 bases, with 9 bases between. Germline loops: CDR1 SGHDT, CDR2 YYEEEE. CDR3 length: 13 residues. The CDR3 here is CASSSLGYQPQHF. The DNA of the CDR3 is TGTGCCAGCAGCTCTTTGGGCTATCAGCCCCAGCATTTT.

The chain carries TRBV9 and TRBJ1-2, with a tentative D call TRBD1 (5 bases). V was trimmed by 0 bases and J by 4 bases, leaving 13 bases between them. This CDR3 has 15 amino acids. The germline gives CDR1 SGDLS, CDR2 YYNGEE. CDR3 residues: CASSVEDSKFYGYTF. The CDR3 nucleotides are TGTGCCAGCAGCGTAGAAGACAGCAAGTTCTATGGCTACACCTTC.